This T cell receptor (beta chain) came from a study of blood T cell repertoires in COVID-19. V lost 7 bases and J lost 5; bases outside the gene matches: 8. CDR1 SEHNR and CDR2 FQNEAQ come from the germline V gene (reference sequence). This CDR3 has 14 residues. The table came from immunoSEQ multiplex PCR; TCRdb's copy has only in-frame clones and leaves some out. The sample includes 150,000 to 200,000 clones, approximately 87% seen only once; the top ten take around 0.88%. This TCR was recovered from a woman younger than 35 who had recovered from COVID-19. The specimen was peripheral blood. The V gene is TRBV7-9, the J gene TRBJ1-5; 7 bases map to TRBD1. CDR3: CASTRGGSDQPQHF. The CDR3 DNA reads as TGTGCCAGCACCAGAGGGGGCTCCGATCAGCCCCAGCATTTT.